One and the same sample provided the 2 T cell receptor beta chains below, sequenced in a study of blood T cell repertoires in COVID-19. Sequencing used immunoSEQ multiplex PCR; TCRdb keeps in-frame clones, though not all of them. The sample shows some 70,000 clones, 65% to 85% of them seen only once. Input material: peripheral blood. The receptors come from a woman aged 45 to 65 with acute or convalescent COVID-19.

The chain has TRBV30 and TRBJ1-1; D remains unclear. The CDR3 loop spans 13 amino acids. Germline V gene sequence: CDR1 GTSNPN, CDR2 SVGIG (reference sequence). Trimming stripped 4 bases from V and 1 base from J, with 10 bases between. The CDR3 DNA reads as TGTGCCTGGACCCTACAGTCGAACACTGAAGCTTTCTTT. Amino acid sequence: CAWTLQSNTEAFF.

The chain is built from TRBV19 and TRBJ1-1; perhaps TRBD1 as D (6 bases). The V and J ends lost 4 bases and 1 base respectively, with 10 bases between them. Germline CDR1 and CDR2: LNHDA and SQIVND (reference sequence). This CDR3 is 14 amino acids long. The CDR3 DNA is TGTGCCAGTAGTACCGGGACACCGAACACTGAAGCTTTCTTT. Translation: CASSTGTPNTEAFF.